This T cell receptor beta chain was captured in a study of cytotoxic CD8 clonotypes in ibrutinib-treated CLL. The sequencing depth, 1 in 200,000 to 1 in 1 million T cells, was the target. The table came from immunoSEQ multiplex PCR; TCRdb's copy has only in-frame clones and leaves some out. The data contain approximately 100,000 clones, around 73% of them seen just once; the ten biggest clones take up 25% to 35%. Germline V gene sequence: CDR1 SGHNT, CDR2 YYREEE (reference sequence). This CDR3 comprises 17 residues. Losses at the gene ends were 2 bases for V and 4 bases for J; bases not matched to a gene: 8. The authors obtained around 1.8 micrograms of genomic DNA from cryopreserved PBMCs for TCR beta libraries. Points from the study as a whole: Patients had baseline clonality above age-matched healthy donors, and this clonality moved with circulating CD8+ T-cell counts. Stable or contracted on treatment, public clonotypes were also uncommon.

Points on this clone: The antigen is unknown.

The sequence was collected from a human donor with chronic lymphocytic leukemia. Sample: PBMCs, taken after 12 months of ibrutinib treatment. The chain employs TRBV5-4 and TRBJ2-2; 10 bases line up with TRBD1. CDR3 sequence: CASSFGTGAHLTGELFF. CDR3 DNA sequence: TGTGCCAGCAGCTTCGGGACAGGGGCACACCTCACCGGGGAGCTGTTTTTT. Together with reference TRBV5-4 and TRBJ2-2, the CDR3 gives the full variable domain: ETGVTQSPTHLIKTRGQQVTLRCSSQSGHNTVSWYQQALGQGPQFIFQYYREEENGRGNFPPRFSGLQFPNYSSELNVNALELDDSALYLCASSFGTGAHLTGELFFGEGSRLTVL.